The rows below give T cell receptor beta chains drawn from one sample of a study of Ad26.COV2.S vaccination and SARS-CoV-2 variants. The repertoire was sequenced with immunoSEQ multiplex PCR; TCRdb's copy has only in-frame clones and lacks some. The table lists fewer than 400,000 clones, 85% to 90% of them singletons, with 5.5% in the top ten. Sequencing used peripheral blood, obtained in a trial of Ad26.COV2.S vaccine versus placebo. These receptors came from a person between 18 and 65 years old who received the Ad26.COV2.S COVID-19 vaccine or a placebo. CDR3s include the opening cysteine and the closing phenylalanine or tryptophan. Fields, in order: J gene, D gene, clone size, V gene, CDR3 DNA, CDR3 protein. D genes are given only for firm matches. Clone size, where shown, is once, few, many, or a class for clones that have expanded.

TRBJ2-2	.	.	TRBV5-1	TGCGCCAGCAGCGACGTCGACACCGGGGAGCTGTTTTTT	CASSDVDTGELFF
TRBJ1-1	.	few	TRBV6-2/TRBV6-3	TGTGCCAGCAGTTACAACAAACAGGGTGAAGCTTTCTTT	CASSYNKQGEAFF
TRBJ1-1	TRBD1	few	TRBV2	TGTGCCAGCAGTAAACAGGGGGCCTCATCGAACACTGAAGCTTTCTTT	CASSKQGASSNTEAFF
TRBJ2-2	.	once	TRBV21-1	TGTGCCAGCAGCAACGGGGGGTACAGGGGGCGCGACACCGGGGAGCTGTTTTTT	CASSNGGYRGRDTGELFF
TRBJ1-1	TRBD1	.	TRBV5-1	TGCGCCAGCAGCTTGGCGGGACAGCCGTCGAACACTGAAGCTTTCTTT	CASSLAGQPSNTEAFF
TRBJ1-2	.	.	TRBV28	TGTGCCAGCAGTCCCCGAAGAGATGGCTACACCTTC	CASSPRRDGYTF
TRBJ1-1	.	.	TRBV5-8	TGTGCCAGCAGAATAGGGGGGATGAACACTGAAGCTTTCTTT	CASRIGGMNTEAFF
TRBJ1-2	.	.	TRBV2	TGTGCCAGCAGCACTGGCGAGGACTATGGCTACACCTTC	CASSTGEDYGYTF
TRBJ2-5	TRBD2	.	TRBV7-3	TGTGCCAGCAGCCCCCGGGAGGGCGGTTTAGAGACCCAGTACTTC	CASSPREGGLETQYF
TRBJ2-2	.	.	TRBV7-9	TGTGCCAGCAGCTTAGATCAAGTAACCGGGGAGCTGTTTTTT	CASSLDQVTGELFF
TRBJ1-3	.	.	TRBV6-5	TGTGCCAGCAGCCTCGACCCAAAAGGCACCATATATTTT	CASSLDPKGTIYF
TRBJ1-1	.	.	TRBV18	TGTGCCAGCTCAACCCGTCGGGGAGACACTGAAGCTTTCTTT	CASSTRRGDTEAFF
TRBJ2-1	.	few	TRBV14	TGTGCCAGCAGCCCACTCGACTACAATGAGCAGTTCTTC	CASSPLDYNEQFF
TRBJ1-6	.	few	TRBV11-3	TGTGCCAGCGGTCCGGGAAACGCTTATAATTCACCCCTCCACTTT	CASGPGNAYNSPLHF
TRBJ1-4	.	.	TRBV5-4	TGTGCCAGCAGCACACAGGGCCCAGTCCGGGAAAAACTGTTTTTT	CASSTQGPVREKLFF
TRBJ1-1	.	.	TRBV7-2	TGTGCCAGCAGCACGCAGCAGAATACTGAAGCTTTCTTT	CASSTQQNTEAFF
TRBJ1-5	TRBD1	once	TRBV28	TGTGCCAGCAGTGGACCGGGACAGGGAAAAAGTAGCAATCAGCCCCAGCATTTT	CASSGPGQGKSSNQPQHF
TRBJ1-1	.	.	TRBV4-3	TGCGCCAGCAGCCCCTCACCTAGAGCGCTGAACACTGAAGCTTTCTTT	CASSPSPRALNTEAFF
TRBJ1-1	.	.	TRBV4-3	TGCGCCAGCAGCGGGCGGGACATCCTTAACACTGAAGCTTTCTTT	CASSGRDILNTEAFF
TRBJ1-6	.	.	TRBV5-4	TGTGCCAGCAGCCCCGGGGGGGAGACACCCCTCCACTTT	CASSPGGETPLHF
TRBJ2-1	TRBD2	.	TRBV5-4	TGTGCCAGCCTACCGGGACTAGCGGGGGGGAATGAGCAGTTCTTC	CASLPGLAGGNEQFF
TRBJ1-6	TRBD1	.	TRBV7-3	TGTGCCAGCAGACCCGGGACAGAAAATAATTCACCCCTCCACTTT	CASRPGTENNSPLHF
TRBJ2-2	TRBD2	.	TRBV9	TGTGCCAGCAGCGTCCTAGCGGGGGGGAACACCGGGGAGCTGTTTTTT	CASSVLAGGNTGELFF
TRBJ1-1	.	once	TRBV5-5	TGTGCCAGCAGCGTGTTGGACAGCCTGAACACTGAAGCTTTCTTT	CASSVLDSLNTEAFF
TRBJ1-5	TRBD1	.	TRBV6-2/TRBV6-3	TGTGCCAGCAGTTCCATACAGGGGGGTCACAATCAGCCCCAGCATTTT	CASSSIQGGHNQPQHF
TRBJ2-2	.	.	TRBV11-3	TGTGCCAGCAGCTCAAGACACGACTATAACACCGGGGAGCTGTTTTTT	CASSSRHDYNTGELFF
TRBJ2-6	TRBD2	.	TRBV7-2	TGTGCCAGCAGCCCCAACGGACTAGCGGGGCCCTCTGGGGCCAACGTCCTGACTTTC	CASSPNGLAGPSGANVLTF
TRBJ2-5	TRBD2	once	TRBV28	TGTGCCAGCAGTTTCCATTCTAGCGGGGGCCAAGAGACCCAGTACTTC	CASSFHSSGGQETQYF
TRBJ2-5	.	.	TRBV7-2	TGTGCCAGCAGCTTAGCGCTCTCGGGGGTAGAGACCCAGTACTTC	CASSLALSGVETQYF
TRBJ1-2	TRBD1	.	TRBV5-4	TGTGCCAGCAGCTCCGACAGGGGGCGGTACTACACCTTC	CASSSDRGRYYTF
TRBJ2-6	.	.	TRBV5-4	TGTGCCAGCAGCCGCGCGGACCGGGGCAACGTCCTGACTTTC	CASSRADRGNVLTF
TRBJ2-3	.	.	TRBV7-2	TGTGCCAGCAGCGCCCTCGGGGGAGATACGCAGTATTTT	CASSALGGDTQYF
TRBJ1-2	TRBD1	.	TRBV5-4	TGTGCCAGCAGCCAAACAGGGGGCGTATCGAATGGCTACACCTTC	CASSQTGGVSNGYTF
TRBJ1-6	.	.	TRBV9	TGTGCCAGCAGCGTTTCAAGGGACCCCGGGAATTCACCCCTCCACTTT	CASSVSRDPGNSPLHF
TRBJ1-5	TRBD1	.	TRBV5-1	TGCGCCAGCAGTCCGACAGGGACTCAGCCCCAGCATTTT	CASSPTGTQPQHF
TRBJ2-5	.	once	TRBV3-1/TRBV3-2	TGTGCCAGCAGCCAAGATAGGGGTGGGCGGGGTCGGATAGAGACCCAGTACTTC	CASSQDRGGRGRIETQYF
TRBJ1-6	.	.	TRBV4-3	TGCGCCAGCAGCCAAGATAGGGGGTCACCCCTCCACTTT	CASSQDRGSPLHF
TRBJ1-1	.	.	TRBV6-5	TGTGCCAGCACACAGGTCGGGAACACTGAAGCTTTCTTT	CASTQVGNTEAFF
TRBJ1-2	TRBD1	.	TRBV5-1	TGCGCCAGCAGCTTGGGACAGGGGGCTTCTGGCTACACCTTC	CASSLGQGASGYTF
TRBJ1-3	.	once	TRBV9	TGTGCCAGCAGCGTATCCCTCGACAGCTCTGGAAACACCATATATTTT	CASSVSLDSSGNTIYF
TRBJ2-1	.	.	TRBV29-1	TGCAGCGTTTCCAGAGGCAATGAGCAGTTCTTC	CSVSRGNEQFF
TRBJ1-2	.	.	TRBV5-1	TGCGCCAGCAGCTTCTCCAGGGTGGACGGCTACACCTTC	CASSFSRVDGYTF
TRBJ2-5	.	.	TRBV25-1	TGTGCCAGCAGTGAGAAGGGAGAGACCCAGTACTTC	CASSEKGETQYF
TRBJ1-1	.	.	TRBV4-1	TGCGCCAGCAGCGAGTATAAACAGGGACAACCGAACACTGAAGCTTTCTTT	CASSEYKQGQPNTEAFF
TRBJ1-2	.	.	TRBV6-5	TGTGCCAGCAGGAACAGGGCTGGCTACACCTTC	CASRNRAGYTF
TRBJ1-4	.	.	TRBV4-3	TGCGCCAGCAGCCAAGATCGTAATGGGGTACGGAGTGAAAAACTGTTTTTT	CASSQDRNGVRSEKLFF
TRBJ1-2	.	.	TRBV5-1	TGCGCCAGCAGCTTGGGGCAGGGCGGCTATGGCTACACCTTC	CASSLGQGGYGYTF
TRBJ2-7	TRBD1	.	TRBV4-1	TGCGCCAGCAGCCCGCACCCATCCACCGGGACAGGGCACTACGAGCAGTACTTC	CASSPHPSTGTGHYEQYF
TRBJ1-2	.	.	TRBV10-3	TGTGCCATCAGTGAGTCGGGGGGGGCCCCCAGGAACGGCTACACCTTC	CAISESGGAPRNGYTF
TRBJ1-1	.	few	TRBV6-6	TGTGCCAGCAGTTACGGATCCCCGGGTTCGGCTGAAGCTTTCTTT	CASSYGSPGSAEAFF
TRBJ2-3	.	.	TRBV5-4	TGTGCCAGCAGCGAAGGGGGTCATACCACAGATACGCAGTATTTT	CASSEGGHTTDTQYF
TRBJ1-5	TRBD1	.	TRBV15	TGTGCCACCAGCAGAGATCGGGTAGTCGCCGGGACAGATAATCAGCCCCAGCATTTT	CATSRDRVVAGTDNQPQHF
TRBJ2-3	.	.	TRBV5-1	TGCGCCAGCAGCTTGACAGCTAGGGACACGCAGTATTTT	CASSLTARDTQYF
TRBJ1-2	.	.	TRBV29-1	TGCAGCGTTGAGGGGGGGACAACCTATGGCTACACCTTC	CSVEGGTTYGYTF
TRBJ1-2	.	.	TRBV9	TGTGCCAGCAGCGTAGCTCTAGACAGGCGACAGGACTATGGCTACACCTTC	CASSVALDRRQDYGYTF
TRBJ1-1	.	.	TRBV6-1	TGTGCCAGCAGTGAGGGGCCTTCTTACTGGCAAGGTGAAGCTTTCTTT	CASSEGPSYWQGEAFF
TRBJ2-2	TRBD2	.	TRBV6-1	TGTGCCAGCAGTGAAGGACTAGCGGGAATCCCGGGTATTACTGAGCTGTTTTTT	CASSEGLAGIPGITELFF
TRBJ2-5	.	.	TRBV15	TGTGCCACCAGCAGCCAGGTTCGGGAGACCCAGTACTTC	CATSSQVRETQYF
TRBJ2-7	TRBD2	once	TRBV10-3	TGTGCAGGAGCGGGGACCACCTTTGACGAGCAGTACTTC	CAGAGTTFDEQYF
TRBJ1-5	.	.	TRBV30	TGTGCCTGGAGTCCCCAGGCAGTGGGTCAGCCCCAGCATTTT	CAWSPQAVGQPQHF